A selection of T cell receptor beta chains follows, all from one sample in a study of PD-L1 blockade in urothelial cancer. This table comes from immunoSEQ multiplex PCR, and its TCRdb copy is limited to in-frame clones, with some not included. This sample carries more than 35,000 clones, approximately 92% of them seen once, and the ten largest clones take around 8.3%. The source material was PBMCs, sampled around atezolizumab (anti-PD-L1) treatment. The source is a man in his sixties or seventies with urothelial cancer. CDR3s include the opening cysteine and the closing phenylalanine or tryptophan. Each record gives: CDR3 length, clone size, J gene, V gene, CDR3 protein. Clone size is stated in some rows and not others, as once, few, many or a class when expanded.

len: 13; abundance: .; j_gene: TRBJ1-2; v_gene: TRBV5-6; CDR3aa: CASSQGFGYGYTF
len: 19; abundance: .; j_gene: TRBJ1-4; v_gene: TRBV28; CDR3aa: CASSLPTGKKDATNEKLFF
len: 15; abundance: .; j_gene: TRBJ2-2; v_gene: TRBV7-6; CDR3aa: CASSPSGTNTGELFF
len: 17; abundance: once; j_gene: TRBJ2-7; v_gene: TRBV29-1; CDR3aa: CSENIPRLRPRAYEQYF
len: 16; abundance: .; j_gene: TRBJ1-3; v_gene: TRBV28; CDR3aa: CASSLLQGSSGNTIYF
len: 17; abundance: .; j_gene: TRBJ2-3; v_gene: TRBV13; CDR3aa: CASSPRQGVPSTDTQYF
len: 15; abundance: .; j_gene: TRBJ1-1; v_gene: TRBV28; CDR3aa: CASSTQGAWDTEAFF
len: 15; abundance: .; j_gene: TRBJ2-7; v_gene: TRBV9; CDR3aa: CASSAAGGDPYEQYF
len: 16; abundance: .; j_gene: TRBJ2-3; v_gene: TRBV7-9; CDR3aa: CASSSRRSTFTDTQYF
len: 15; abundance: .; j_gene: TRBJ1-6; v_gene: TRBV6-1; CDR3aa: CASSEASGRPSPLHF
len: 14; abundance: .; j_gene: TRBJ2-7; v_gene: TRBV19; CDR3aa: CASRRQGALDEQYF
len: 13; abundance: .; j_gene: TRBJ2-2; v_gene: TRBV29-1; CDR3aa: CSGLTGGTGELFF
len: 14; abundance: .; j_gene: TRBJ1-2; v_gene: TRBV2; CDR3aa: CASSSPGQGRGYTF
len: 14; abundance: .; j_gene: TRBJ2-3; v_gene: TRBV5-1; CDR3aa: CASSPQGAGDTQYF
len: 14; abundance: .; j_gene: TRBJ1-4; v_gene: TRBV18; CDR3aa: CASSPRAGGEKLFF
len: 14; abundance: .; j_gene: TRBJ1-4; v_gene: TRBV13; CDR3aa: CASSLRGRAEKLFF
len: 16; abundance: .; j_gene: TRBJ2-7; v_gene: TRBV5-6; CDR3aa: CASSLGAGRGAYEQYF
len: 15; abundance: few; j_gene: TRBJ1-2; v_gene: TRBV27; CDR3aa: CASSLGGRNTYGYTF
len: 15; abundance: .; j_gene: TRBJ2-3; v_gene: TRBV27; CDR3aa: CASSRDRGTPDTQYF
len: 18; abundance: .; j_gene: TRBJ2-2; v_gene: TRBV30; CDR3aa: CAWEQSWTSGGNTGELFF
len: 15; abundance: .; j_gene: TRBJ2-5; v_gene: TRBV11-2; CDR3aa: CASSLAQRVQETQYF
len: 16; abundance: .; j_gene: TRBJ1-5; v_gene: TRBV6-5; CDR3aa: CASSYSPTAINQPQHF
len: 18; abundance: medium-sized; j_gene: TRBJ2-7; v_gene: TRBV28; CDR3aa: CASSPLYPGTSSSYEQYF
len: 16; abundance: .; j_gene: TRBJ2-7; v_gene: TRBV19; CDR3aa: CASSIDPGQRSYEQYF
len: 14; abundance: .; j_gene: TRBJ2-1; v_gene: TRBV19; CDR3aa: CASKQGVFGNEQFF
len: 19; abundance: .; j_gene: TRBJ2-1; v_gene: TRBV2; CDR3aa: CASSERTSGRSGSYNEQFF
len: 13; abundance: .; j_gene: TRBJ2-5; v_gene: TRBV27; CDR3aa: CASSLWGEETQYF
len: 13; abundance: .; j_gene: TRBJ2-7; v_gene: TRBV6-1; CDR3aa: CASHIHRDYEQYF
len: 11; abundance: .; j_gene: TRBJ2-1; v_gene: TRBV15; CDR3aa: CATAAYNEQFF
len: 13; abundance: once; j_gene: TRBJ1-1; v_gene: TRBV7-2; CDR3aa: CASSLDRNTEAFF
len: 13; abundance: .; j_gene: TRBJ2-7; v_gene: TRBV11-2; CDR3aa: CASSLVQGYEQYF
len: 14; abundance: .; j_gene: TRBJ2-7; v_gene: TRBV5-6; CDR3aa: CASSTRGGLREQYF
len: 12; abundance: .; j_gene: TRBJ2-7; v_gene: TRBV14; CDR3aa: CASSPSGVEQYF
len: 10; abundance: .; j_gene: TRBJ2-7; v_gene: TRBV27; CDR3aa: CARGTYEQYF
len: 15; abundance: .; j_gene: TRBJ1-5; v_gene: TRBV6-1; CDR3aa: CASSRDRTSNQPQHF
len: 17; abundance: .; j_gene: TRBJ1-3; v_gene: TRBV6-1; CDR3aa: CASSVGTAISPGNTIYF
len: 12; abundance: once; j_gene: TRBJ2-3; v_gene: TRBV28; CDR3aa: CASSSTKDTQYF
len: 14; abundance: .; j_gene: TRBJ1-2; v_gene: TRBV5-1; CDR3aa: CASSLAQGYDGYTF
len: 13; abundance: few; j_gene: TRBJ2-7; v_gene: TRBV11-2; CDR3aa: CASSLVGRDEQYF
len: 15; abundance: .; j_gene: TRBJ1-1; v_gene: TRBV18; CDR3aa: CASSPRQGRRTEAFF
len: 14; abundance: .; j_gene: TRBJ1-4; v_gene: TRBV6-1; CDR3aa: CASSEETGIEKLFF
len: 15; abundance: .; j_gene: TRBJ1-1; v_gene: TRBV9; CDR3aa: CASSGRGGRVTEAFF
len: 15; abundance: .; j_gene: TRBJ2-2; v_gene: TRBV18; CDR3aa: CASSPGQSNTGELFF
len: 15; abundance: once; j_gene: TRBJ2-6; v_gene: TRBV2; CDR3aa: CASKRLDSGANVLTF
len: 16; abundance: .; j_gene: TRBJ2-1; v_gene: TRBV18; CDR3aa: CASSPRQGAPYNEQFF
len: 12; abundance: .; j_gene: TRBJ2-7; v_gene: TRBV28; CDR3aa: CASSSTQQEQYF
len: 15; abundance: .; j_gene: TRBJ2-7; v_gene: TRBV5-1; CDR3aa: CASSFTAGPAYEQYF
len: 14; abundance: .; j_gene: TRBJ1-5; v_gene: TRBV19; CDR3aa: CASTGTGAGQPQHF
len: 16; abundance: .; j_gene: TRBJ2-3; v_gene: TRBV9; CDR3aa: CASSVSVARRTDTQYF
len: 15; abundance: .; j_gene: TRBJ1-4; v_gene: TRBV5-1; CDR3aa: CASSLAGGTNEKLFF
len: 14; abundance: .; j_gene: TRBJ2-2; v_gene: TRBV6-6; CDR3aa: CASSYFGSTGELFF
len: 17; abundance: .; j_gene: TRBJ2-1; v_gene: TRBV13; CDR3aa: CASSSKTHAPNYNEQFF
len: 15; abundance: .; j_gene: TRBJ2-3; v_gene: TRBV28; CDR3aa: CATTLGTGITDTQYF
len: 14; abundance: .; j_gene: TRBJ2-5; v_gene: TRBV28; CDR3aa: CASSWRQGGETQYF
len: 16; abundance: .; j_gene: TRBJ1-3; v_gene: TRBV14; CDR3aa: CASSQSTGGAGNTIYF